What follows are 9 T cell receptor beta chains derived from one specimen sequenced in a study of cytomegalovirus exposure and HLA in healthy donors. Profiled with immunoSEQ multiplex PCR; TCRdb holds only in-frame clones, not every one. The repertoire holds about 110,000 clones, with 88% as singletons. Sequences were obtained from PBMCs. These receptors were taken from a woman under 30 in good health and CMV-seronegative.

The rearrangement uses TRBV27 and TRBJ1-2; perhaps TRBD1 as D (6 bases). V was cut by 5 bases and J by 8 bases, with 21 bases left in between. The CDR3 runs to 15 residues. CDR1 is MNHEY and CDR2 is SMNVEV in the germline V gene (reference sequence). This CDR3 reads CASSPKGPAQGGYTF. CDR3 DNA: TGTGCCAGCAGTCCTAAAGGACCCGCCCAGGGGGGCTACACCTTC.

This clone has a handful of counts. The V gene is TRBV5-4, the J gene TRBJ2-5, with TRBD1 identical over 8 bases. The CDR3 spans 14 residues. Germline V gene data show CDR1 as SGHNT and CDR2 as YYREEE (reference sequence). V lost 4 bases to trimming and J lost 1 base; unmatched junction nucleotides: 3. CDR3 loop: CASSRTGSQETQYF. For the CDR3, the DNA is TGTGCCAGCAGCCGGACAGGGTCCCAAGAGACCCAGTACTTC.

The J gene is TRBJ2-3, the V gene TRBV27; D is perhaps TRBD2 (5 bases). In germline, CDR1 is MNHEY, CDR2 SMNVEV (reference sequence). Trimming shortened V by 5 bases and J by 10 bases, and 10 bases separated the two germline ends. The CDR3 has 11 amino acids. CDR3 sequence: CASSPGSAQYF. The CDR3 DNA reads TGTGCCAGCAGTCCGGGGAGTGCGCAGTATTTT.

The V call is TRBV11-1, the J call TRBJ2-2, with 8 bases aligning to TRBD2. There are 19 residues in the CDR3. Germline V gene sequence: CDR1 SGHAT, CDR2 FQDESV (reference sequence). Germline trimming cut 0 bases from V and 3 bases from J; bases unmatched to any gene: 12. The CDR3 DNA sequence: TGTGCCAGCAGCTTAGCTCCCGGTCGGCCGGGGGGGTACACCGGGGAGCTGTTTTTT. Protein sequence: CASSLAPGRPGGYTGELFF.

This clone was detected a few times. V gene TRBV25-1 combines with J gene TRBJ1-1; no clear D. Per germline, CDR1 MGHDK and CDR2 SYGVNS. The CDR3 runs 14 residues. Between the trimmed V and J ends, which lost 0 bases and 4 bases, there was a span of 9 bases. The CDR3 sequence is CASSEYQEGTEAFF. CDR3 coding DNA: TGTGCCAGCAGTGAATACCAGGAAGGCACTGAAGCTTTCTTT. Drawing the rest from reference TRBV25-1 and TRBJ1-1, the complete variable domain is EADIYQTPRYLVIGTGKKITLECSQTMGHDKMYWYQQDPGMELHLIHYSYGVNSTEKGDLSSESTVSRIRTEHFPLTLESARPSHTSQYLCASSEYQEGTEAFFGQGTRLTVV.

This clone turned up a few times. Mismatch with germline at one junction end may stem from a read error. The genes are TRBV6-6 and TRBJ1-1; TRBD1 matches at 7 bases. Germline CDR1 MNHNY, CDR2 SVGAGI (reference sequence). There are 12 residues in the CDR3. CDR3 residues: CASGTSDRSRDF. In DNA form, the CDR3 reads TGTGCCAGCGGTACCTCGGACAGGTCGAGGGACTTT.

This clone was seen a handful of times. The chain carries TRBV28 and TRBJ1-1; D is ambiguous. Germline V gene sequence: CDR1 MDHEN, CDR2 SYDVKM. V was clipped by 6 bases and J by 3 bases, with 14 bases between them. The CDR3 extends over 14 amino acids. The CDR3 protein is CASSFLPGDTEAFF. The CDR3 nucleotides read TGTGCCAGCAGCTTCCTCCCCGGGGACACTGAAGCTTTCTTT.

V and J are TRBV29-1 and TRBJ1-4; no clear D gene. The germline V gene has CDR1 SQVTM and CDR2 ANQGSEA. V dropped 4 bases and J dropped 8 bases, with 14 bases sitting between them. This CDR3 has 13 residues. CDR3 nucleotides: TGCAGCGTTGTCGGCCGAGTGGGCGAAAAACTGTTTTTT. It yields the protein CSVVGRVGEKLFF.

The chain is built from TRBV7-2 and TRBJ1-2; no clear D. V was shortened by 8 bases and J by 6 bases, with 19 bases between the two germline ends. The CDR3 sequence is 14 residues long. CDR1 is SGHTA and CDR2 is FQGNSA in the germline V gene. Here the CDR3 reads CASGTTVNLHGYTF. In DNA form, the CDR3 reads TGTGCCAGCGGAACCACAGTAAACCTACATGGCTACACCTTC.